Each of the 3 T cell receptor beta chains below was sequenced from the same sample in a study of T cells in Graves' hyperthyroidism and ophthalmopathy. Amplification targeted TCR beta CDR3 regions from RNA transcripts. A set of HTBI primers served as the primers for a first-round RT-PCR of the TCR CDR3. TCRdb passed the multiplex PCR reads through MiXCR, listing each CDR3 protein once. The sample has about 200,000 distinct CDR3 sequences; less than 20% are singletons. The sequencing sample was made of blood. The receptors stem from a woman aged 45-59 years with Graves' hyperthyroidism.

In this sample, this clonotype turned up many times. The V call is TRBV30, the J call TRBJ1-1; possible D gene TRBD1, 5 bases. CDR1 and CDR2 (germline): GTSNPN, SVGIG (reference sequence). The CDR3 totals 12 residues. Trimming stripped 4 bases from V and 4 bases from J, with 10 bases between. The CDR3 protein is CAWKWGGTEAFF. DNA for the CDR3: TGTGCCTGGAAGTGGGGGGGCACTGAAGCTTTCTTT. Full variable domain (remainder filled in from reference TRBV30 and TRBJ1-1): SQTIHQWPATLVQPVGSPLSLECTVEGTSNPNLYWYRQAAGRGLQLLFYSVGIGQISSEVPQNLSASRPQDRQFILSSKKLLLSDSGFYLCAWKWGGTEAFFGQGTRLTVV.

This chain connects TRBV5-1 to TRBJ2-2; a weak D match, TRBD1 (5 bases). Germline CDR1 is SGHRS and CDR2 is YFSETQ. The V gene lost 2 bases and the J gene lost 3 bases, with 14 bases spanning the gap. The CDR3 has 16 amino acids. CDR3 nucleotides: TGCGCCAGCAGCTTTGTGCAGGGTGCGGACACCGGGGAGCTGTTTTTT. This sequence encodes CASSFVQGADTGELFF.

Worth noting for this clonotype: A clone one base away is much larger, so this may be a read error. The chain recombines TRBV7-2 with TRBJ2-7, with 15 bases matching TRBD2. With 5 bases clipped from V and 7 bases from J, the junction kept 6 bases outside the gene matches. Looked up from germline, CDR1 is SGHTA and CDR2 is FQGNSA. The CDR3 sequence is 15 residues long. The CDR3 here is CASSQGLAGGNEQYF. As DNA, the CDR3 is TGTGCCAGCAGCCAGGGACTAGCGGGAGGCAATGAGCAGTACTTC.